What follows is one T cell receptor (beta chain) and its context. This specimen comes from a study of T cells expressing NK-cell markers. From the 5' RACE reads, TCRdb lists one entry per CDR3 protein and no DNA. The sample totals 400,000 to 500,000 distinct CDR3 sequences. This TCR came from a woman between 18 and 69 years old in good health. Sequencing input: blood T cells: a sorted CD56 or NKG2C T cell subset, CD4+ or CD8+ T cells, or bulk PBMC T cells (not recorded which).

The CDR3: CSVDRRPYNYGYTF. V is TRBV29-1 and J is TRBJ1-2. This CDR3 is 14 amino acids long. Germline CDR1 SQVTM, CDR2 ANQGSEA.